This TCR beta chain derives from a study of shared clonotypes between healthy human individuals (dated by TCRdb to the early 2020s). Background for the entire study: Three men and a couple of women, aged 18 to 49 years, made up the cohort. For each donor, CD4 naive and CD4 memory were each run on three plates, CD8 naive on two plates, and CD8 memory on one plate. Libraries were prepared and TCR repertoires were sequenced by different laboratories using diverse techniques, in order to increase sequencing depth and limit assay-specific biases. Each donor's leukapheresis produced roughly between roughly 0.94 and 9.5 billion PBMCs. To estimate repertoire size and how much clonotype sharing occurs between individuals, the study deeply sequenced the blood TCR repertoires of several healthy adults. Overall study results and their limits: Because the study included only a small number of donors, the genetic and exposure-history diversity represented was limited. Sharing across a few donors was observed for about 4.8% of naive CD4, over 3% of naive CD8, 2.3% of memory CD4, and over 0.3% of memory CD8 clonotypes. Pairwise subsampling led to the expectation that sequencing depth would affect the degree of clonotype sharing among donors. Sampling was restricted to blood, and TCR repertoires in tissue are likely to differ from TCR repertoires in blood. Naive subsets generally had larger estimated clonotype richness than memory subsets. Compared with non-shared clonotypes, the clonotypes found in all four sorted-subset donors had higher generation probabilities. Rarefaction of sorted-subset datasets indicated incomplete sequencing despite the large sequencing depth.

The donors were healthy, HIV-negative adults with no recently reported acute infections or vaccinations. All donors were Caucasian adults living in Nashville, Tennessee, USA. CD4+ T cells were enriched through magnetic negative selection, after which naive cells were positively selected on CD45RA and the remaining negative fraction served as the memory subset. Blood was collected by leukapheresis, and PBMCs were isolated by Ficoll-Histopaque density gradient centrifugation and then cryopreserved in liquid nitrogen vapor phase. Analytical flow cytometry was used to check the purity and quantity of every magnetically sorted T cell population. Genomic DNA was isolated from every sorted fraction and measured by UV absorbance on a Nanodrop 2000c. Using the deep immunoSEQ assay, TCR CDR3 regions were amplified from genomic DNA by multiplex PCR. Extracted genomic DNA from each cell subset was spread evenly across all wells of several immunoSEQ 96-well plates, with each plate serving as a replicate. Each replicate PCR for sorted subsets received around 200 ng genomic DNA, equal to 30,000 or so T cell genomes. Purified libraries were quantified with a Qubit 3.0 fluorometer, sized on a Bioanalyzer 2100, and re-quantified with the KAPA Library Quantification kit. A separate single-read 150-cycle Illumina NextSeq 550 flow cell was used to sequence each immunoSEQ 96-well plate. The paper's processing steps were these. Because the immunoSEQ output included only junctional sequences and no quality scores, the filtering could not be the same as the filtering used for full-length reads. To assign V/J genes and CDR3, sequences were annotated using PyIR, a Python wrapper for IgBLAST v1.9, with IMGT germline references. Reads were removed for weak V/J assignments (E-value above 1e-6), missing CDR3, stop codons, out-of-frame junctions, or ambiguous translated residues. V3J clonotypes were defined by identical inferred V gene, J gene, and CDR3 amino acid sequence. The percentage overlap between two repertoires was calculated by dividing the number of shared unique clonotypes by the size of the smaller repertoire. RTK rarefaction, the Chao1 estimator, and Recon v2.1 estimates of unobserved clonotypes were used to assess repertoire richness. Generation probabilities for all TCRbeta clonotypes obtained by the gDNA method from a few donors were computed using OLGA. Imported from immuneACCESS, the table was reduced by TCRdb to in-frame sequences with V and J called. These copies leave out some clones; in studies compared against another copy, an unresolved V gene accounts for under half, and the cause of the remainder is not known. The V and J calls and clone size are taken from that table; D and trimming were inferred from the DNA. Within this sample are hundreds of thousands of clones, with approximately 73% of them counted one time only. The top ten constitute under 2% of the sample.

Concerning this clone: Its antigen is not yet known. No qualities accompany the bases; no much larger clone lies one base away.

From the germline V gene, CDR1 is MDHEN and CDR2 is SYDVKM. The CDR3 has 16 amino acids, counting the end cysteine and phenylalanine. The sequence is cut down to CDR3 DNA, 48 bases in frame from base 1. V and J lose 7 bases and 6 bases, and a span of 23 bases separates them. The rearranged segments are TRBV28 and TRBJ2-3; the D gene is tentatively TRBD1 or TRBD2, each matching 5 bases. The sequence was collected from a woman in her twenties or thirties in good health. The sequencing input was memory CD4+ T cells sorted from blood. Taken with the paper, the label for cell subset or site translates to: CD45RA-negative fraction. The sequenced DNA: TGTGCCAGCACAACAAACGGGGCGAGTTTCTGGGATACGCAGTATTTT. Translated, it gives CASTTNGASFWDTQYF.